These 15 T cell receptor beta chains originate from one sample sequenced in a study of T cells in Graves' hyperthyroidism and ophthalmopathy. Amplified regions were TCR beta CDR3 sequences from RNA transcripts. HTBI primers were employed in a first-round RT-PCR of the TCR CDR3. TCRdb called the multiplex PCR reads again in MiXCR, with one record for every CDR3 protein. The profile shows fewer than 900,000 distinct CDR3 sequences, 16% of them singletons. What was sequenced was blood. The origin of the receptors is a young man with Graves' hyperthyroidism.

This clonotype was counted ten times or more. The genes are TRBV28 and TRBJ2-7, with a weak D call TRBD1 (5 bases). Germline V lookup: CDR1 MDHEN, CDR2 SYDVKM. The CDR3 has 12 amino acids. The V end lost 3 bases, the J end lost 6 bases, and 9 bases lay between the germline ends. CDR3 amino acids: CASSLWTSEQYF. The CDR3 DNA reads as TGTGCCAGCAGTTTGTGGACATCCGAGCAGTACTTC.

This clonotype was seen at least ten times. The chain recombines TRBV6-1 with TRBJ2-7; the D gene is possibly TRBD2 (6 bases). This CDR3 region has 15 residues. V lost 0 bases to trimming and J lost 5 bases, with 14 bases between them. Germline CDR1 MNHNS, CDR2 SASEGT. The CDR3 loop reads CASSEAAGRSDEQYF. For the CDR3, the DNA is TGTGCCAGCAGTGAAGCGGCAGGGAGGTCCGACGAGCAGTACTTC.

The rearrangement links TRBV6-1 to TRBJ2-7; TRBD1 might be the D (6 bases). The CDR3 extends over 13 amino acids. V shed 4 bases and J shed 5 bases, with 12 bases lying between them. CDR1 and CDR2 (germline): MNHNS, SASEGT. The CDR3 here is CASSGTAIDEQYF. Here the CDR3 DNA reads TGTGCCAGCAGTGGGACAGCTATCGACGAGCAGTACTTC.

The chain carries TRBV11-2 and TRBJ1-3; D gene uncertain. V dropped 5 bases and J dropped 15 bases, with 23 bases sitting between them. This CDR3 has 14 residues. Germline assignment: CDR1 SGHAT and CDR2 FQNNGV. CDR3 protein: CASSHPGTGGPGYF. CDR3 nucleotide sequence: TGTGCCAGCAGCCACCCGGGAACGGGAGGGCCTGGATATTTT.

This clonotype was counted ten times or more. The chain carries TRBV25-1 and TRBJ2-1; TRBD2 agrees at 12 bases. Trimming at V came to 3 bases and at J to 8 bases, leaving 8 bases not matched to a gene. The CDR3 is 16 residues long. Germline values: CDR1 MGHDK, CDR2 SYGVNS. CDR3 amino acids: CASSDTSSGRAYEQFF. The CDR3 coding sequence is TGTGCCAGCAGTGATACCTCTAGCGGGAGGGCCTATGAGCAGTTCTTC.

V and J are TRBV4-3 and TRBJ2-7; 11 bases map to TRBD1. This CDR3 is 15 amino acids long. The germline V gene encodes CDR1 LGHNA and CDR2 YSLEER. The J segment lost 4 bases and the V segment lost 1 base, leaving 3 bases of the junction unmatched. CDR3 in DNA: TGCGCCAGCAGCCAAGCCCGGGACAGGGGGTACGAGCAGTACTTC. Encoded protein: CASSQARDRGYEQYF.

The chain recombines TRBV9 with TRBJ2-1; D is unresolved. Germline CDR1 reads SGDLS; CDR2 reads YYNGEE. With 6 bases removed from V and 0 bases from J, the gap between germline ends came to 13 bases. This CDR3 comprises 15 residues. CDR3 protein: CASNPTGSSYNEQFF. For the CDR3, the DNA is TGTGCCAGCAACCCGACTGGTAGCTCCTACAATGAGCAGTTCTTC.

This chain connects TRBV3-1 to TRBJ1-6, with D hard to call. The V gene lost 4 bases and the J gene lost 10 bases, with 8 bases spanning the gap. CDR1 LGHDT and CDR2 YNNKEL come from the germline V gene (reference sequence). The CDR3 length is 12 residues. The CDR3 bases are TGTGCCAGCAGCCGAAGTAACTCACCCCTCCACTTT. It codes for CASSRSNSPLHF. Drawing the rest from reference TRBV3-1 and TRBJ1-6, the complete variable domain is DTAVSQTPKYLVTQMGNDKSIKCEQNLGHDTMYWYKQDSKKFLKIMFSYNNKELIINETVPNRFSPKSPDKAHLNLHINSLELGDSAVYFCASSRSNSPLHFGNGTRLTVT.

V is TRBV7-3 and J is TRBJ2-1; TRBD2 is a possible D gene (6 bases). CDR1 is SGHTA, CDR2 FQGTGA, per germline. Trimming took 5 bases from V and 9 from J, leaving 17 bases between them. CDR3 length: 14 amino acids. Written as DNA, the CDR3 is TGTGCCAGCAGCCCCAGCCGGGACTTAGGTGAGCAGTTCTTC. This sequence encodes CASSPSRDLGEQFF.

Of note for this clonotype: This may be a read error: a much more frequent sequence differs by one nucleotide. This chain links TRBV6-2 or TRBV6-3 with TRBJ1-1, with D unresolved. The CDR3 has 11 residues. Germline V gene lookup returns CDR1 MNHEY and CDR2 SVGEGT. The DNA of the CDR3 is TGTGCCAGCTGGACGAACAGTGAAGCTTTCTTT. It codes for CASWTNSEAFF.

This clonotype has a count of ten or more. V is TRBV6-1 and J is TRBJ2-5, with no clear D. The CDR3 runs 12 residues. Trimming removed 5 bases at V and 4 bases at J, with 8 bases between. Germline V gene data show CDR1 as MNHNS and CDR2 as SASEGT. The CDR3 sequence is CASSPQSETQYF. For the CDR3, the DNA is TGTGCCAGCAGTCCCCAGTCAGAGACCCAGTACTTC.

This chain connects TRBV30 to TRBJ2-7; TRBD1 matches 8 bases. With 1 base clipped from V and 1 base from J, the junction kept 6 bases outside the gene matches. The CDR3 has 15 amino acids. Per the germline V gene, CDR1 is GTSNPN and CDR2 is SVGIG (reference sequence). CDR3 nucleotide sequence: TGTGCCTGGAGTGATCCCGGGACAGGATCCTACGAGCAGTACTTC. Its translation is CAWSDPGTGSYEQYF.

The chain combines TRBV5-4 with TRBJ2-5, with 11 positions matching TRBD1. With V trimmed by 4 bases and J by 3 bases, 5 bases remained unmatched. Germline values: CDR1 SGHNT, CDR2 YYREEE (reference sequence). This CDR3 contains 15 residues. The CDR3 is CASSRTGGLEETQYF. DNA of the CDR3: TGTGCCAGCAGCCGGACAGGGGGCCTCGAAGAGACCCAGTACTTC.

This clonotype has ten or more counts. The gene calls are TRBV10-3 and TRBJ2-1, with TRBD1 identical over 9 bases. The V gene end was trimmed by 0 bases and the J gene end by 2 bases; junction bases not matched to a gene: 5. This CDR3 has 17 amino acids. Germline loops: CDR1 ENHRY, CDR2 SYGVKD. CDR3 sequence reads: CAISESFWDRAYNEQFF. CDR3 sequence (DNA): TGTGCCATCAGTGAGTCTTTTTGGGACAGGGCCTACAATGAGCAGTTCTTC.

This clonotype was recorded at least ten times. The V gene is TRBV20-1, the J gene TRBJ1-2, with D unclear. This CDR3 region has 15 residues. The V gene lost 3 bases and the J gene lost 6 bases, with 20 bases spanning the gap. Germline V CDR1 and CDR2: DFQATT, SNEGSKA (reference sequence). The CDR3 is CSASPLQLGFNGYTF. The CDR3 DNA reads TGCAGTGCTAGCCCCCTCCAGCTGGGGTTCAATGGCTACACCTTC.